Included here is one T cell receptor (beta chain) sequence, with context. Antigen unknown. Germline V gives CDR1 SGHNT, CDR2 YYREEE (reference sequence). V trimming: 6 bases; J trimming: 3 bases; junction bases outside the gene matches: 8. This CDR3 spans 16 amino acids. The source of the sample is a study of graft-versus-host responses after intestinal transplantation. General study results and limits: Early post-transplant declines in HvG were associated with peak levels of circulating GvH clones. Researchers found GvH clones in recipient marrow, and some showed up first in ileum or blood.

TCRdb keeps only in-frame clones here, not all; method: immunoSEQ multiplex PCR. There are more than 60,000 clones in the sample; around 91% occur only once, and about 1.3% lies in the top ten. The receptor was isolated from a human donor who received an intestinal transplant. The specimen comprised unstimulated CD8+ T cells sorted from spleen or lymph node cells, sampled before intestinal transplant. The gene calls are TRBV5-4 and TRBJ2-3, with 12 bases that match TRBD1. This chain's CDR3 is CASNSPGQGATDTQYF. The CDR3 DNA reads TGTGCCAGCAACTCGCCGGGACAGGGGGCTACAGATACGCAGTATTTT.